The rows below give T cell receptor beta chains drawn from one sample of a study of CD8+ T cells in alopecia areata. Profiling relied on immunoSEQ multiplex PCR, and the TCRdb table lists in-frame clones only, not all of them. The table shows hundreds of thousands of clones, with roughly 64% occurring only once. Material: CD4+ T cells sorted from blood, obtained at week 24, from a patient treated with tofacitinib. All receptors come from a human donor with alopecia areata. The CDR3 runs from the conserved cysteine through the conserved F or W. Each record gives: V gene, CDR3 protein.

v_call: TRBV10-3; cdr3_aa: CAVRADYEQYF
v_call: TRBV28; cdr3_aa: CASSYGTTYEQYF
v_call: TRBV7-9; cdr3_aa: CASSFRNRGNTGELFF
v_call: TRBV7-7; cdr3_aa: CASSLTSARETQYF
v_call: TRBV7-3; cdr3_aa: CASTRGRGPYNEQFF
v_call: TRBV13; cdr3_aa: CASKFSEYGYTF
v_call: TRBV9; cdr3_aa: CASSVEGLAEETQYF
v_call: TRBV25-1; cdr3_aa: CASSVTEGGYTF
v_call: TRBV19; cdr3_aa: CASRSRTGETQYF
v_call: TRBV10-3; cdr3_aa: CAISETGQGQYYNSPLHF
v_call: TRBV18; cdr3_aa: CASSPPSPAYEQYF
v_call: TRBV2; cdr3_aa: CASIYYPSQPGTDTQYF
v_call: TRBV20-1; cdr3_aa: CSAGGSYEQYF
v_call: TRBV30; cdr3_aa: CAWSVREGYTF
v_call: TRBV29-1; cdr3_aa: CSVEPLGGTNTEAFF
v_call: TRBV6-1; cdr3_aa: CASVGQKNQPQHF
v_call: TRBV21-1; cdr3_aa: CASSKDLGEDEKLFF
v_call: TRBV7-9; cdr3_aa: CASSSRDFTDTQYF
v_call: TRBV4-1; cdr3_aa: CASSRIQGTLNYGYTF
v_call: TRBV27; cdr3_aa: CASGGVHGANVLTF
v_call: TRBV9; cdr3_aa: CASSVGPPLGSGQETQYF
v_call: TRBV6-1; cdr3_aa: CATYPTSGGPGEQYF
v_call: TRBV11-1; cdr3_aa: CASSPPPGQGNTEAFF
v_call: TRBV7-8; cdr3_aa: CASSLLERRPNNQPQHF
v_call: TRBV2; cdr3_aa: CASRRSADTQYF
v_call: TRBV7-9; cdr3_aa: CASSFERERTDTQYF
v_call: TRBV20-1; cdr3_aa: CSVTGGNTIYF
v_call: TRBV6-1; cdr3_aa: CASSEAQGARETQYF
v_call: TRBV28; cdr3_aa: CASSFWQGGEDIQYF
v_call: TRBV25-1; cdr3_aa: CASSESGTGRRTGELFF
v_call: TRBV2; cdr3_aa: CASTGQGARGYTF
v_call: TRBV7-9; cdr3_aa: CASSFPLGADTQYF
v_call: TRBV11-2; cdr3_aa: CASSFTRVDIQYF
v_call: TRBV10-3; cdr3_aa: CAIAAGGYNEQFF
v_call: TRBV9; cdr3_aa: CASSTTGNIQYF
v_call: TRBV14; cdr3_aa: CASSQGVNTEAFF
v_call: TRBV15; cdr3_aa: CATSREGVGREQYF
v_call: TRBV28; cdr3_aa: CASSWGQGRSPLHF
v_call: TRBV4-1; cdr3_aa: CASTHEGFGNGYTF
v_call: TRBV4-1; cdr3_aa: CASSQSASGVFEQFF
v_call: TRBV18; cdr3_aa: CASSPPFHRSEQYF
v_call: TRBV30; cdr3_aa: CAWTQRENTEAFF
v_call: TRBV18; cdr3_aa: CASSPVWQTNEQYF
v_call: TRBV2; cdr3_aa: CASQRQENQPQHF
v_call: TRBV7-6; cdr3_aa: CASSPTGGGAGDTQYF
v_call: TRBV27; cdr3_aa: CASSFSGRDSNQPQHF
v_call: TRBV28; cdr3_aa: CASSLPDTGELFF
v_call: TRBV9; cdr3_aa: CASSTSTGETNEKLFF
v_call: TRBV15; cdr3_aa: CATSSAPRNEQFF
v_call: TRBV25-1; cdr3_aa: CASSDPRSGGSVGYTF
v_call: TRBV5-1; cdr3_aa: CASSFTGRTNEKLFF
v_call: TRBV5-1; cdr3_aa: CASSLFSTDTQYF
v_call: TRBV14; cdr3_aa: CASSRFAVLHF
v_call: TRBV27; cdr3_aa: CASSVRERETQYF
v_call: TRBV30; cdr3_aa: CAWSGSWVRDRGPGANVLTF
v_call: TRBV6-5; cdr3_aa: CASREVGDTQYF